What follows are 25 T cell receptor beta chains derived from one specimen sequenced in a study of cytomegalovirus exposure and HLA in healthy donors. Primers included in the PCR were 60 Vbeta and 13 Jbeta primers. Sequencing was performed with immunoSEQ multiplex PCR; in TCRdb, only in-frame clones are kept and a portion is missing. The sample lists under 250,000 clones; almost 80% were seen once. Sample: PBMCs. Receptor source: a male donor in good health and CMV-seronegative.

This chain joins TRBV5-6 and TRBJ1-1, with TRBD1 matching 11 bases. This CDR3 is built from 15 residues. With V trimmed by 0 bases and J by 4 bases, 2 bases remained unmatched. The germline V gene encodes CDR1 SGHDT and CDR2 YYEEEE. CDR3 sequence (DNA): TGTGCCAGCAGCTTGGCGGGGACAGGGGGCACTGAAGCTTTCTTT. It translates to CASSLAGTGGTEAFF. Full variable domain (rest looked up from reference TRBV5-6 and TRBJ1-1): DAGVTQSPTHLIKTRGQQVTLRCSPKSGHDTVSWYQQALGQGPQFIFQYYEEEERQRGNFPDRFSGHQFPNYSSELNVNALLLGDSALYLCASSLAGTGGTEAFFGQGTRLTVV.

The chain recombines TRBV7-2 with TRBJ2-7; 10 nucleotides agree with TRBD2. The CDR3 extends over 18 amino acids. Germline trimming cut 5 bases from V and 0 bases from J; bases unmatched to any gene: 13. CDR1 SGHTA and CDR2 FQGNSA come from the germline V gene. CDR3 sequence: CASSARTSGIMLSYEQYF. The CDR3 DNA follows: TGTGCCAGCAGCGCACGCACTAGCGGGATAATGCTCTCCTACGAGCAGTACTTC.

This chain links TRBV7-6 with TRBJ2-2, with TRBD2 as a possible D gene (6 bases). The CDR3 covers 16 residues. Germline CDR1 SGHVS, CDR2 FNYEAQ. The V and J ends lost 1 base and 1 base respectively, with 10 bases between them. The CDR3 reads CASSLVAGRNTGELFF. CDR3 sequence (DNA): TGTGCCAGCAGCTTAGTCGCGGGGAGGAACACCGGGGAGCTGTTTTTT.

The rearrangement joins TRBV28 to TRBJ2-5; 7 nucleotides agree with TRBD2. Looked up from germline, CDR1 is MDHEN and CDR2 is SYDVKM. V was pared by 3 bases and J by 9 bases, with 13 bases of the junction left unmatched. The CDR3 sequence is 15 residues long. CDR3 bases: TGTGCCAGCAGTTTCGGGGTAGCGGGTGGTTTGTCCCAGTACTTC. Translated, it gives CASSFGVAGGLSQYF. The full variable domain, completed using reference TRBV28 and TRBJ2-5, is DVKVTQSSRYLVKRTGEKVFLECVQDMDHENMFWYRQDPGLGLRLIYFSYDVKMKEKGDIPEGYSVSREKKERFSLILESASTNQTSMYLCASSFGVAGGLSQYFGPGTRLLVL.

The V call is TRBV19, the J call TRBJ2-1; no reliable D call. From germline, CDR1 is LNHDA and CDR2 SQIVND (reference sequence). Trimming removed 1 base from V and 0 bases from J, with 10 bases in between. The CDR3 runs to 16 residues. DNA for the CDR3: TGTGCCAGTAGTATAGCAGCACGGAGCTCCTACAATGAGCAGTTCTTC. Translated: CASSIAARSSYNEQFF.

V gene TRBV5-1 combines with J gene TRBJ1-2; D perhaps matches TRBD1 (6 bases). From germline, CDR1 is SGHRS and CDR2 YFSETQ. This CDR3 has 14 residues. V lost 0 bases and J lost 3, with 9 bases in between. CDR3 protein: CASSLDREHYGYTF. The CDR3 region has the DNA TGCGCCAGCAGCTTGGACAGGGAGCACTATGGCTACACCTTC.

This clone came up a few times. The chain recombines TRBV9 with TRBJ1-1; TRBD1 is a possible D gene (5 bases). The germline gives CDR1 SGDLS, CDR2 YYNGEE. V lost 4 bases to trimming and J lost 4 bases, with 14 bases between them. There are 14 residues in the CDR3. CDR3 coding DNA: TGTGCCAGCAGCCTGGAGGGGCTGGGCACTGAAGCTTTCTTT. Translation gives CASSLEGLGTEAFF.

The chain is built from TRBV30 and TRBJ2-3; no reliable D call. Trimming took 3 bases from V and 4 from J, leaving 8 bases between them. Looked up from germline, CDR1 is GTSNPN and CDR2 is SVGIG (reference sequence). CDR3 length: 12 amino acids. In DNA, the CDR3 is TGTGCCTGGAGCCGACTCGCAGATACGCAGTATTTT. Translation: CAWSRLADTQYF.

Note on this clone: Other DNA sequences in this sample translate to the same CDR3. This chain connects TRBV5-1 to TRBJ1-1, with D uncertain. Germline CDR1 and CDR2: SGHRS and YFSETQ. The CDR3 is 14 residues long. The V and J ends lost 0 bases and 3 bases respectively, with 9 bases between them. CDR3 loop: CASSLVRRDTEAFF. The CDR3 nucleotides read TGCGCCAGCAGCTTGGTACGGAGGGACACTGAAGCTTTCTTT.

V usage is TRBV5-5 and J usage is TRBJ2-7; no firm D call. Per germline, CDR1 SGHKS and CDR2 YYEKEE (reference sequence). CDR3 length: 14 amino acids. Trimming took off 1 base at V and 1 base at J, with 9 bases between the two ends. CDR3 DNA sequence: TGTGCCAGCAGCTTGCTGACGACTTCCTACGAGCAGTACTTC. Translating it yields CASSLLTTSYEQYF.

The V gene is TRBV6-6, the J gene TRBJ1-2; maybe TRBD1 (6 bases). The V end was cut by 5 bases, the J end by 7 bases, with 17 bases between. The CDR3 sequence is 14 residues long. Per the germline V gene, CDR1 is MNHNY and CDR2 is SVGAGI (reference sequence). The DNA for the CDR3 is TGTGCCAGCAGTCCCCAGGGGCCTAGATCTGGCTACACCTTC. As protein: CASSPQGPRSGYTF.

The genes are TRBV5-1 and TRBJ2-5; no clear D. Germline V gene data show CDR1 as SGHRS and CDR2 as YFSETQ. The CDR3 has 14 amino acids. The germline V and J ends were trimmed by 4 bases and 3 bases, with 13 bases remaining between them. In DNA form, the CDR3 reads TGCGCCAGCAGCGTTCGGAGAATGGAAGAGACCCAGTACTTC. It yields the protein CASSVRRMEETQYF.

The chain joins TRBV19 to TRBJ2-1; 10 bases line up with TRBD1. V was clipped by 1 base and J by 7 bases; unmatched bases: 7. The CDR3 runs 16 residues. The germline gives CDR1 LNHDA, CDR2 SQIVND (reference sequence). CDR3: CASSIGLGQGGNEQFF. Here the CDR3 DNA reads TGTGCCAGTAGTATAGGGCTAGGACAGGGGGGAAATGAGCAGTTCTTC.

The chain has TRBV13 and TRBJ2-7; weak D call: TRBD1 (6 bases). There are 13 residues in the CDR3. Trimming cost V 5 bases and J 3 bases, with 11 bases left between them. CDR1 and CDR2 (germline): PRHDT, FYEKMQ (reference sequence). CDR3 sequence reads: CASSPQDSYEQYF. The CDR3 nucleotides read TGTGCCAGCAGCCCCCAGGACAGCTACGAGCAGTACTTC.

The chain links TRBV6-5 to TRBJ2-2, with 7 bases lining up with TRBD2. Germline V CDR1 and CDR2: MNHEY, SVGAGI. The CDR3 extends over 15 amino acids. J gave up 6 bases and V 7 bases, and 11 bases lay outside the gene matches. The CDR3 loop reads CASTSGGGRAGELFF. CDR3 nucleotide sequence: TGTGCCAGCACCTCGGGGGGAGGAAGGGCCGGGGAGCTGTTTTTT.

In DNA, the CDR3 is TGTGCCATCAGTGGACAGGGAACTAATGAAAAACTGTTTTTT. This gives the protein CAISGQGTNEKLFF. The V gene is TRBV10-3, the J gene TRBJ1-4; 7 bases map to TRBD1. The V gene's germline CDR1 is ENHRY and CDR2 SYGVKD. J was trimmed by 1 base and V by 4 bases; bases with no gene match: 0. This CDR3 is built from 14 residues.

The J gene is TRBJ2-1, the V gene TRBV2, with TRBD2 matching 12 bases. The germline CDR1 and CDR2 sequences are SNHLY and FYNNEI. The CDR3 has 14 residues. The junction had 4 bases not matched to a gene; V was cut back by 8 bases and J by 5 bases. CDR3 sequence (DNA): TGTGCCAGCCTCCTAGCGGGAGGGAACAATGAGCAGTTCTTC. The encoded protein is CASLLAGGNNEQFF.

The chain uses TRBV4-1 and TRBJ1-5; D call uncertain. Germline V gene data show CDR1 as MGHRA and CDR2 as YSYEKL. The CDR3 contains 16 residues. The V end lost 2 bases, the J end lost 3 bases, and 14 bases lay between the germline ends. CDR3 sequence (DNA): TGCGCCAGCAGCCAACGCCCGAGGGTTGACAATCAGCCCCAGCATTTT. It yields the protein CASSQRPRVDNQPQHF.

In the case of this clone: Germline and junction disagree at one end, which may indicate a read error. The same CDR3 also results from other DNA sequences found in this sample. The genes are TRBV6-4 and TRBJ1-1; a possible D gene is TRBD1 (6 bases). Germline lookup yields CDR1 MRHNA and CDR2 SNTAGT. The CDR3 is 14 amino acids. CDR3 sequence reads: CASRSTGHSTEAFF. The CDR3 bases are TGTGCCAGCAGATCTACAGGGCATTCGACTGAAGCCTTCTTT.

This chain connects TRBV7-8 to TRBJ1-5, with 9 bases aligning to TRBD1. The CDR3 is made up of 15 amino acids. Germline V gives CDR1 SGHVS, CDR2 FQNEAQ. J was trimmed by 6 bases and V by 1 base; bases with no gene match: 4. The CDR3 DNA follows: TGTGCCAGCAGCTTAGGGACAGGGGCAACTCAGCCCCAGCATTTT. Its translation is CASSLGTGATQPQHF. Based on the CDR3 plus reference TRBV7-8 and TRBJ1-5, the full variable domain is GAGVSQSPRYKVAKRGQDVALRCDPISGHVSLFWYQQALGQGPEFLTYFQNEAQLDKSGLPSDRFFAERPEGSVSTLKIQRTQQEDSAVYLCASSLGTGATQPQHFGDGTRLSIL.

The gene calls are TRBV6-5 and TRBJ1-2, with D maybe TRBD1 (5 bases). The CDR3 consists of 14 residues. V shed 2 bases and J shed 1 base, with 8 bases lying between them. The germline CDR1 and CDR2 sequences are MNHEY and SVGAGI. The CDR3 DNA follows: TGTGCCAGCAGTTACGGACATTTTAACTATGGCTACACCTTC. This encodes CASSYGHFNYGYTF.

The chain is built from TRBV11-2 and TRBJ1-1; 7 bases map to TRBD1. With 4 bases clipped from V and 6 bases from J, the junction kept 11 bases outside the gene matches. There are 15 residues in the CDR3. Germline CDR1 SGHAT, CDR2 FQNNGV. CDR3 loop: CASSSKTGIAPEAFF. The CDR3 DNA reads TGTGCCAGCAGCTCTAAGACAGGGATTGCCCCTGAAGCTTTCTTT.

This rearrangement joins TRBV2 to TRBJ2-1, with 8 bases aligning to TRBD2. V was pared by 0 bases and J by 4 bases, with 5 bases of the junction left unmatched. CDR1 is SNHLY, CDR2 FYNNEI, per germline. This CDR3 region has 16 residues. CDR3 loop: CASSEALAGFYNEQFF. CDR3 coding DNA: TGTGCCAGCAGTGAAGCGTTAGCGGGGTTTTACAATGAGCAGTTCTTC. Together with reference TRBV2 and TRBJ2-1, the CDR3 gives the full variable domain: EPEVTQTPSHQVTQMGQEVILRCVPISNHLYFYWYRQILGQKVEFLVSFYNNEISEKSEIFDDQFSVERPDGSNFTLKIRSTKLEDSAMYFCASSEALAGFYNEQFFGPGTRLTVL.

The chain carries TRBV9 and TRBJ2-2; D might be TRBD2 (5 bases). The CDR3 is 16 amino acids. Trimming shortened V by 1 base and J by 1 base, and 11 bases separated the two germline ends. CDR1 is SGDLS, CDR2 YYNGEE, per germline. The CDR3 sequence: CASSVRPAENTGELFF. DNA for the CDR3: TGTGCCAGCAGCGTAAGGCCAGCGGAGAACACCGGGGAGCTGTTTTTT. Together with reference TRBV9 and TRBJ2-2, the CDR3 gives the full variable domain: DSGVTQTPKHLITATGQRVTLRCSPRSGDLSVYWYQQSLDQGLQFLIQYYNGEERAKGNILERFSAQQFPDLHSELNLSSLELGDSALYFCASSVRPAENTGELFFGEGSRLTVL.

The chain recombines TRBV4-1 with TRBJ1-1; 7 positions agree with TRBD1. CDR1 and CDR2 (germline): MGHRA, YSYEKL. Trimming cost V 4 bases and J 3 bases; bases outside gene matches: 8. CDR3 length: 15 residues. This CDR3 reads CASSLESDRDTEAFF. Written as DNA, the CDR3 is TGCGCCAGCAGCCTCGAATCCGACAGGGACACTGAAGCTTTCTTT.